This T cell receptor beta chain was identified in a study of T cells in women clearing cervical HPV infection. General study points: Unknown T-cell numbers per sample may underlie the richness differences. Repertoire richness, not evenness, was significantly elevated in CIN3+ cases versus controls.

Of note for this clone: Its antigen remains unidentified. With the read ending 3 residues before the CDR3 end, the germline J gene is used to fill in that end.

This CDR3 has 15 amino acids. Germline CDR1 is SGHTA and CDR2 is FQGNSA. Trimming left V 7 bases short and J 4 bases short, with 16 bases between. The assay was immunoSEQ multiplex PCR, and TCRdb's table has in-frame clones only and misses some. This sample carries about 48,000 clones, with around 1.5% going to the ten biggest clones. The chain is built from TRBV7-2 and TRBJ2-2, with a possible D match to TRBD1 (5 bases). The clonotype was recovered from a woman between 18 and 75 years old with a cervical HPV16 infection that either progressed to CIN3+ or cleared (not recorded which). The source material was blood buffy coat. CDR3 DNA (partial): TGTGCCAGCACCGCCAGGACACAGCTCACCGGGGAG. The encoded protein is CASTARTQLTGE. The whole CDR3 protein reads CASTARTQLTGELFF.